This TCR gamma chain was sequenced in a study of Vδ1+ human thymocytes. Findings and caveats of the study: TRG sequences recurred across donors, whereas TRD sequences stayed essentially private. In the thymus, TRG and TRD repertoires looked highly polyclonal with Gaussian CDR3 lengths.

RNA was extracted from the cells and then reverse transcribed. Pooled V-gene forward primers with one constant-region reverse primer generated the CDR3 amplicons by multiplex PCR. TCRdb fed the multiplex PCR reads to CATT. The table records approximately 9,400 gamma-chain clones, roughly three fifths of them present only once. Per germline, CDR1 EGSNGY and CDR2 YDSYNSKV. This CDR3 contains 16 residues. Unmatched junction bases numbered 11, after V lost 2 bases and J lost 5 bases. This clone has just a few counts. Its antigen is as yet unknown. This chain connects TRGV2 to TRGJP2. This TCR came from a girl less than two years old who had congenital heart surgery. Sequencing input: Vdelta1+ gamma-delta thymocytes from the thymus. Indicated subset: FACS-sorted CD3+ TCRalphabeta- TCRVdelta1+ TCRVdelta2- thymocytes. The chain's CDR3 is CATWDEGLLSDWIKTF. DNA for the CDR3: TGTGCCACCTGGGACGAAGGGTTACTGAGTGATTGGATCAAGACGTTT.